These T cell receptor beta chains were read from a single sample in a study of a mutant IDH1 vaccine in newly diagnosed glioma. For these TCRs, the target antigens are not known. Method: immunoSEQ multiplex PCR; TCRdb's copy keeps in-frame clones and lacks some. Of about 54,000 clones in the sample, around 84% are singletons; the top ten hold roughly 4%. The sequenced sample was PBMCs, obtained from a glioma patient whose treatment included an IDH1 peptide vaccine. The receptor source for this set is a woman aged 18-30 years with glioma. The CDR3 runs from the conserved cysteine through the conserved F or W. The D gene is left open where the match is weak. Not all rows give a size; the values are once, few, many and, for expanded clones, a class.

-,TRBD1,TRBJ2-2,TRBV11-3,CASSLEVTGGTGELFF,TGTGCCAGCAGCTTAGAGGTGACAGGGGGCACCGGGGAGCTGTTTTTT
few,-,TRBJ2-7,TRBV11-2,CASSLRQSTYEQYF,TGTGCCAGCAGCTTAAGACAGTCGACCTACGAGCAGTACTTC
few,TRBD2,TRBJ2-7,TRBV5-5,CASSQGLAGIYEQYF,TGTGCCAGCAGCCAGGGACTAGCGGGGATCTACGAGCAGTACTTC
-,TRBD2,TRBJ2-7,TRBV2,CASSETSGRRYEQYF,TGTGCCAGCAGTGAAACTAGCGGGAGAAGGTACGAGCAGTACTTC
-,TRBD1,TRBJ1-2,TRBV7-9,CASSPSRDSPSPYGYTF,TGTGCCAGCAGCCCGAGCCGGGACAGCCCGAGTCCCTATGGCTACACCTTC
-,-,TRBJ2-7,TRBV19,CASSIYGAAYEQYF,TGTGCCAGTAGTATTTACGGGGCCGCCTACGAGCAGTACTTC
-,-,TRBJ2-3,TRBV2,CASSGLGEDTQYF,TGTGCCAGCAGTGGACTAGGCGAAGATACGCAGTATTTT
-,TRBD2,TRBJ2-1,TRBV2,CASSLGLALTYNEQFF,TGTGCCAGCAGTCTGGGACTAGCGTTAACCTACAATGAGCAGTTCTTC
once,TRBD1,TRBJ1-2,TRBV27,CASSLLSGTGSFYGYTF,TGTGCCAGCAGCCTACTTTCCGGGACAGGGTCATTCTATGGCTACACCTTC
-,-,TRBJ1-5,TRBV7-2,CASSLGPDQPQHF,TGTGCCAGCAGCTTAGGCCCGGATCAGCCCCAGCATTTT
-,TRBD1,TRBJ1-4,TRBV6-4,CASSESGGTFTTNEKLFF,TGTGCCAGCAGTGAATCAGGGGGGACCTTTACAACTAATGAAAAACTGTTTTTT
once,-,TRBJ1-5,TRBV2,CASSDGQGTQPQHF,TGTGCCAGCAGTGATGGGCAGGGAACTCAGCCCCAGCATTTT
-,-,TRBJ2-5,TRBV7-2,CASSPAATSQETQYF,TGTGCCAGCAGCCCCGCGGCGACTTCACAAGAGACCCAGTACTTC
-,-,TRBJ1-2,TRBV10-3,CALRKGTGGYTF,TGTGCCCTTCGTAAGGGAACTGGTGGCTACACCTTC
-,-,TRBJ1-2,TRBV2,CASNRAGYGYTF,TGTGCCAGCAACAGGGCAGGATATGGCTACACCTTC
-,TRBD1,TRBJ2-1,TRBV5-1,CASSLAGTAADEQFF,TGCGCCAGCAGCTTGGCCGGGACAGCTGCCGATGAGCAGTTCTTC
-,TRBD1,TRBJ2-2,TRBV4-1,CASSQPPGQERTGELFF,TGCGCCAGCAGCCAACCACCGGGACAGGAGAGGACCGGGGAGCTGTTTTTT
few,TRBD1,TRBJ1-1,TRBV5-6,CASSSKTGLNTEAFF,TGTGCCAGCAGCTCGAAGACAGGGTTAAACACTGAAGCTTTCTTT
-,-,TRBJ1-2,TRBV25-1,CASSESRGYTF,TGTGCCAGCAGTGAATCCAGGGGCTACACCTTC
few,TRBD1,TRBJ1-5,TRBV6-5,CASSTDRGYQPQHF,TGTGCCAGCAGTACGGACAGGGGGTATCAGCCCCAGCATTTT
-,-,TRBJ1-1,TRBV27,CASSSNLNTEAFF,TGTGCCAGCAGTTCCAATCTGAACACTGAAGCTTTCTTT
-,TRBD1,TRBJ2-5,TRBV13,CASSLWTGVETQYF,TGTGCCAGCAGCCTCTGGACAGGGGTGGAGACCCAGTACTTC
-,TRBD1,TRBJ1-2,TRBV27,CASSTGGYGYTF,TGTGCCAGCAGTACAGGGGGCTATGGCTACACCTTC
-,-,TRBJ1-1,TRBV7-9,CASSHPIGGSDTEAFF,TGTGCCAGCAGCCACCCAATCGGGGGGTCTGACACTGAAGCTTTCTTT
-,-,TRBJ2-5,TRBV7-2,CASSLRWQETQYF,TGTGCCAGCAGCTTAAGATGGCAAGAGACCCAGTACTTC
once,-,TRBJ1-2,TRBV6-1,CASSSRQSDGYTF,TGTGCCAGCAGTTCCCGACAGTCGGACGGCTACACCTTC
-,-,TRBJ2-5,TRBV12-1,CASSLRIQETQYF,TGTGCCAGCAGCCTCAGGATACAAGAGACCCAGTACTTC
-,-,TRBJ2-1,TRBV5-6,CASSQQAFSYNEQFF,TGTGCCAGCAGCCAACAGGCGTTCTCCTACAATGAGCAGTTCTTC
-,-,TRBJ1-1,TRBV27,CASKGFTEAFF,TGTGCCAGCAAGGGATTCACTGAAGCTTTCTTT
-,-,TRBJ2-3,TRBV25-1,CASSEWKEADTQYF,TGTGCCAGCAGTGAATGGAAGGAAGCCGATACGCAGTATTTT
-,-,TRBJ1-1,TRBV7-8,CASSLGGSDTEAFF,TGTGCCAGCAGCTTAGGCGGTTCGGACACTGAAGCTTTCTTT
-,TRBD2,TRBJ2-3,TRBV6-1,CASSETWTSGRASSTDTQYF,TGTGCCAGCAGTGAAACCTGGACTAGCGGGAGGGCCTCAAGCACAGATACGCAGTATTTT
-,-,TRBJ2-2,TRBV19,CASSMADRPRELFF,TGTGCCAGTAGTATGGCGGATCGCCCCAGGGAGCTGTTTTTT
-,-,TRBJ2-5,TRBV7-2,CASSSGPLQETQYF,TGTGCCAGCAGCTCGGGACCGTTACAAGAGACCCAGTACTTC
once,-,TRBJ2-5,TRBV10-3,CAISEFETQYF,TGTGCCATCAGTGAGTTCGAGACCCAGTACTTC
-,TRBD2,TRBJ2-7,TRBV19,CASSGLFRDYTYEQYF,TGTGCCAGTAGTGGCTTGTTCCGGGACTATACCTACGAGCAGTACTTC
-,-,TRBJ2-7,TRBV7-6,CASSLDKTYEQYF,TGTGCCAGCAGCTTGGATAAAACCTACGAGCAGTACTTC
-,-,TRBJ1-2,TRBV19,CACGNGLHYGYTF,TGTGCCTGCGGGAATGGGCTGCACTATGGCTACACCTTC
-,TRBD1,TRBJ2-1,TRBV11-3,CASSPRDRDHNEQFF,TGTGCCAGCAGCCCCCGGGACAGGGATCACAATGAGCAGTTCTTC
once,-,TRBJ1-2,TRBV9,CASSTETIALRAYGYTF,TGTGCCAGCAGCACAGAAACAATCGCCCTTAGAGCCTATGGCTACACCTTC
-,TRBD2,TRBJ2-7,TRBV2,CASDRVREGLSYEQYF,TGTGCCAGCGACCGGGTTAGGGAGGGCCTTTCCTACGAGCAGTACTTC
-,TRBD2,TRBJ2-1,TRBV5-6,CASSLNSGRKVDEQFF,TGTGCCAGCAGCTTAAATAGCGGGAGGAAAGTGGATGAGCAGTTCTTC
-,TRBD2,TRBJ2-1,TRBV2,CASSVGGSFYNEQFF,TGTGCCAGCAGTGTGGGAGGGTCCTTTTACAATGAGCAGTTCTTC
-,-,TRBJ1-2,TRBV6-4,CASSEVVGSNGYTF,TGTGCCAGCAGTGAAGTGGTTGGAAGTAATGGCTACACCTTC
-,-,TRBJ1-1,TRBV6-6,CASSTQGATEAFF,TGTGCCAGCAGCACACAAGGGGCCACTGAAGCTTTCTTT
once,TRBD2,TRBJ2-3,TRBV7-3,CASSSVAWREGTDTQYF,TGTGCCAGCAGCTCCGTCGCGTGGCGGGAGGGCACAGATACGCAGTATTTT
once,-,TRBJ2-7,TRBV4-2,CASSQAVFGTATYEQYF,TGTGCCAGCAGCCAAGCAGTTTTCGGGACGGCGACCTACGAGCAGTACTTC
once,-,TRBJ1-1,TRBV5-1,CASSSAGPINTEAFF,TGCGCCAGCAGTTCGGCTGGGCCGATAAACACTGAAGCTTTCTTT
-,-,TRBJ1-1,TRBV7-9,CASIRQEGEAFF,TGTGCCAGCATCAGACAAGAGGGTGAAGCTTTCTTT
few,TRBD1,TRBJ2-5,TRBV7-9,CASSPWGDRAETQYF,TGTGCCAGCAGCCCCTGGGGCGACAGGGCGGAGACCCAGTACTTC
-,TRBD2,TRBJ2-1,TRBV6-4,CASSEAGAGEQFF,TGTGCCAGCAGTGAGGCGGGAGCTGGTGAGCAGTTCTTC
-,-,TRBJ2-7,TRBV20-1,CSARAPGEQYF,TGCAGTGCTAGGGCCCCCGGCGAGCAGTACTTC
-,-,TRBJ2-7,TRBV7-3,CASSFDWTYEQYF,TGTGCCAGCAGCTTTGACTGGACCTACGAGCAGTACTTC
once,-,TRBJ2-1,TRBV7-7,CAISPSVGHNEQFF,TGTGCCATCAGCCCCAGCGTGGGGCACAATGAGCAGTTCTTC
-,-,TRBJ2-1,TRBV4-1,CASSHRDNEQFF,TGCGCCAGCAGCCATCGGGACAATGAGCAGTTCTTC
-,-,TRBJ2-1,TRBV10-3,CAISESSSPPLYNEQFF,TGTGCCATCAGTGAGTCATCTAGCCCTCCACTTTACAATGAGCAGTTCTTC
-,TRBD1,TRBJ1-4,TRBV6-1,CASRKTGATNEKLFF,TGTGCCAGCAGGAAAACAGGGGCTACTAATGAAAAACTGTTTTTT
-,-,TRBJ1-2,TRBV5-6,CASSLGLPGYTF,TGTGCCAGCAGCTTGGGACTCCCTGGCTACACCTTC
-,TRBD2,TRBJ2-3,TRBV14,CASSQDSWTSGGARGTDTQYF,TGTGCCAGCAGCCAAGATTCCTGGACTAGCGGGGGGGCCCGTGGCACAGATACGCAGTATTTT